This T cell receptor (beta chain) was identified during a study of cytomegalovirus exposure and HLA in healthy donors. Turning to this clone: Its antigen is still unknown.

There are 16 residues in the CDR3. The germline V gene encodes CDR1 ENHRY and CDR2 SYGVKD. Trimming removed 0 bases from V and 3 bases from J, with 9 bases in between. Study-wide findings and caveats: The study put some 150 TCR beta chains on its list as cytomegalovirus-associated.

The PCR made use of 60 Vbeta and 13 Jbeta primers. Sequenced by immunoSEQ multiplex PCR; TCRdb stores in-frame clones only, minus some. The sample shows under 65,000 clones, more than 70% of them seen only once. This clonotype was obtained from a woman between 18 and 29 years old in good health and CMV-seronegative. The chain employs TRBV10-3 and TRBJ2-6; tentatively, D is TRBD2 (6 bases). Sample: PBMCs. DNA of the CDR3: TGTGCCATCAGTGAGTCGGGGGGATATGGGGCCAACGTCCTGACTTTC. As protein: CAISESGGYGANVLTF.